The 25 T cell receptor beta chains reported below all come from one sample, sequenced in a study of human T cells and chemical hapten exposure. TCRdb recomputed calls from the RACE reads with MiXCR, one row per CDR3 protein. The table has tens of thousands of distinct CDR3 sequences, less than 15% seen once; the top ten hold less than 2.5%. Time point indicated: pre-sensitization, week 0. Treatment in this sample: therapeutic diphenylcyclopropenone sensitization with weekly scalp DPC. Extraction yielded total RNA from whole blood (unfractionated). The sequencing here drew on whole blood, taken in connection with sensitization to the hapten diphenylcyclopropenone (DPC). The receptors were gathered from a woman aged 40 to 50 with alopecia areata. Some clones in this sample may be carry-over from other donors' samples.

This clonotype was seen only a few times. The genes are TRBV7-2 and TRBJ1-2, with D tentatively TRBD1 (6 bases). The CDR3 runs 16 residues. Trimming took 3 bases from V and 2 from J, leaving 16 bases between them. The V gene's germline CDR1 is SGHTA and CDR2 FQGNSA. The CDR3 nucleotides are TGTGCCAGCAGCTTGGATTTTACAGGGTTAAACTATGGCTACACCTTC. Amino acids: CASSLDFTGLNYGYTF.

The table lists this clonotype with a few counts. The rearrangement joins TRBV28 to TRBJ1-2, with unresolved D. Between the trimmed V and J ends, which lost 6 bases and 4 bases, there was a span of 9 bases. The V gene's germline CDR1 is MDHEN and CDR2 SYDVKM. The CDR3 contains 12 residues. CDR3 bases: TGTGCCAGCAGGCCTCAAACCTATGGCTACACCTTC. This gives the protein CASRPQTYGYTF.

The table lists this clonotype with many counts. The V gene is TRBV11-2, the J gene TRBJ2-5; D is ambiguous. Germline V gene data show CDR1 as SGHAT and CDR2 as FQNNGV. The length of the CDR3 is 15 residues. V shed 6 bases and J shed 2 bases, with 16 bases lying between them. The CDR3 loop reads CASSPTLVRQETQYF. The CDR3 bases are TGTGCCAGCAGTCCCACACTCGTCAGACAAGAGACCCAGTACTTC.

This chain uses TRBV28 with TRBJ2-4, with D tentatively TRBD1 (6 bases). Deletions cut 6 bases from V and 11 bases from J, with 17 bases between. Germline assignment: CDR1 MDHEN and CDR2 SYDVKM. The CDR3 is 13 residues long. This CDR3 is CASSRPGDTFQYF. DNA for the CDR3: TGTGCCAGCAGCCGACCTGGGGACACATTTCAGTACTTC.

This clonotype was found many times. The chain links TRBV6-2 or TRBV6-3 to TRBJ2-7; weak D call: TRBD1 (6 bases). Looked up from germline, CDR1 is MNHEY and CDR2 is SVGEGT. The CDR3 is 15 amino acids. V was cut by 4 bases and J by 0 bases, with 13 bases left in between. The CDR3 sequence: CASSLDSLGSYEQYF. The CDR3 DNA follows: TGTGCCAGCAGTTTGGACAGCCTTGGCTCCTACGAGCAGTACTTC.

The chain uses TRBV4-3 and TRBJ2-1; TRBD2 matches 7 bases. V lost 0 bases to trimming and J lost 5 bases; unmatched junction nucleotides: 7. Germline CDR1 reads LGHNA; CDR2 reads YSLEER. This CDR3 is built from 16 residues. As DNA, the CDR3 is TGCGCCAGCAGCCAAGATAGGCTAGCGGAGGACAATGAGCAGTTCTTC. As protein: CASSQDRLAEDNEQFF.

This clonotype was observed at least ten times. The gene calls are TRBV11-3 and TRBJ1-1, with D unclear. The CDR3 runs to 15 residues. Germline values: CDR1 SGHNT, CDR2 YENEEA. Trimming took off 1 base at V and 1 base at J, with 10 bases between the two ends. The DNA for the CDR3 is TGTGCCAGCAGCTTAGGGATGGAGGGGAACACTGAAGCTTTCTTT. Translated: CASSLGMEGNTEAFF.

In its sample, this clonotype was seen a few times. This chain connects TRBV7-9 to TRBJ2-2; D gene uncertain. Trimming stripped 8 bases from V and 3 bases from J, with 10 bases between. The germline V gene encodes CDR1 SEHNR and CDR2 FQNEAQ (reference sequence). This CDR3 comprises 13 residues. The CDR3 DNA reads as TGTGCCAGCTTTCCCCTTTACACCGGGGAGCTGTTTTTT. Encoded protein: CASFPLYTGELFF.

V and J are TRBV7-3 and TRBJ2-1; TRBD1 matches 7 bases. Germline trimming cut 4 bases from V and 6 bases from J; bases unmatched to any gene: 9. The CDR3 has 15 amino acids. Germline assignment: CDR1 SGHTA and CDR2 FQGTGA. The CDR3 here is CASSSPGQSFNEQFF. The CDR3 DNA follows: TGTGCCAGCAGCTCACCGGGACAGTCGTTCAATGAGCAGTTCTTC. Together with reference TRBV7-3 and TRBJ2-1, the CDR3 gives the full variable domain: GAGVSQTPSNKVTEKGKYVELRCDPISGHTALYWYRQSLGQGPEFLIYFQGTGAADDSGLPNDRFFAVRPEGSVSTLKIQRTERGDSAVYLCASSSPGQSFNEQFFGPGTRLTVL.

The V call is TRBV29-1, the J call TRBJ2-7; D is undetermined. The CDR3 consists of 12 residues. Germline V gene lookup returns CDR1 SQVTM and CDR2 ANQGSEA. V was trimmed by 4 bases and J by 7 bases, leaving 14 bases between them. As DNA, the CDR3 is TGCAGCGTTGTGTCAGGCCCACAGGAGCAGTACTTC. Translating it yields CSVVSGPQEQYF.

The genes are TRBV18 and TRBJ2-1, with no clear D. The CDR3 totals 14 residues. V was cut by 6 bases and J by 0 bases, with 9 bases left in between. Germline assignment: CDR1 KGHSH and CDR2 LQKENI. CDR3 nucleotide sequence: TGTGCCAGCTCTCCGGTGAGCTCCTACAATGAGCAGTTCTTC. Protein: CASSPVSSYNEQFF.

The chain has TRBV28 and TRBJ2-1, with D unresolved. With 3 bases removed from V and 10 bases from J, the gap between germline ends came to 16 bases. Germline values: CDR1 MDHEN, CDR2 SYDVKM. The CDR3 has 14 residues. For the CDR3, the DNA is TGTGCCAGCAGTTTGAGGAGACGAGCCGAGGAGCAGTTCTTC. Translated, it gives CASSLRRRAEEQFF. Full variable domain (outside the CDR3, taken from reference TRBV28 and TRBJ2-1): DVKVTQSSRYLVKRTGEKVFLECVQDMDHENMFWYRQDPGLGLRLIYFSYDVKMKEKGDIPEGYSVSREKKERFSLILESASTNQTSMYLCASSLRRRAEEQFFGPGTRLTVL.

In its sample, this clonotype was seen a few times. The chain uses TRBV2 and TRBJ2-1; 8 bases align to TRBD2. Germline-derived CDR1 and CDR2 are SNHLY and FYNNEI. The length of the CDR3 is 19 residues. V trimming: 5 bases; J trimming: 6 bases; junction bases outside the gene matches: 21. CDR3 nucleotide sequence: TGTGCCAGCAGTACCGGGCCCTACCCTCCCCTAGCGGGTCCCAATGAGCAGTTCTTC. Translation gives CASSTGPYPPLAGPNEQFF.

This clonotype was counted many times. The chain has TRBV27 and TRBJ1-1; weak D call: TRBD1 (5 bases). The ends were cut back, 6 bases at V and 6 bases at J, with 14 bases in the middle. Germline lookup yields CDR1 MNHEY and CDR2 SMNVEV (reference sequence). This CDR3 has 13 residues. CDR3 region: CASSKTVFSEAFF. The CDR3 coding sequence is TGTGCCAGCAGCAAGACAGTCTTCTCTGAAGCTTTCTTT.

This chain connects TRBV15 to TRBJ2-7; D unclear. V was shortened by 5 bases and J by 1 base, with 12 bases between the two germline ends. Germline CDR1 LNHNV, CDR2 YYDKDF (reference sequence). The CDR3 covers 14 residues. In DNA, the CDR3 is TGTGCCACCAGCTCCGATATGGCGTCCTACGAGCAGTACTTC. Its translation is CATSSDMASYEQYF.

In this sample, this clonotype turned up a few times. The rearrangement links TRBV6-5 to TRBJ2-5, with 7 bases fitting TRBD1. After removal of 5 bases from V and 3 bases from J, the junction contained 12 bases not matched to a gene. CDR3 size: 16 residues. From germline, CDR1 is MNHEY and CDR2 SVGAGI. The CDR3 is CASSLQPGQVKETQYF. CDR3 DNA sequence: TGTGCCAGCAGTCTCCAACCAGGACAGGTGAAAGAGACCCAGTACTTC.

The gene calls are TRBV24-1 and TRBJ2-1; 8 nucleotides match TRBD2. Germline-derived CDR1 and CDR2 are KGHDR and SFDVKD. CDR3 size: 16 residues. J was trimmed by 1 base and V by 3 bases; bases with no gene match: 4. The CDR3 DNA reads TGTGCCACCAGTGATCCGGGGGGGTTATCCTACAATGAGCAGTTCTTC. It codes for CATSDPGGLSYNEQFF.

This clonotype was picked up a small number of times. The junction differs from germline at one of its ends, possibly a read error. The chain carries TRBV7-7 and TRBJ2-1; perhaps D is TRBD1 or TRBD2 (5 bases each). Per germline, CDR1 SSHAT and CDR2 FNYEAQ (reference sequence). The CDR3 is made up of 16 amino acids. In DNA, the CDR3 is TGTGCTAGCAGCTTAACCCCCGGGACGTCCTACAATGAGCAGTTCTTC. Translating it yields CASSLTPGTSYNEQFF.

This clonotype was counted only a few times. The chain joins TRBV6-6 to TRBJ2-3; D uncertain. The CDR3 has 12 amino acids. Trimming shortened V by 0 bases and J by 5 bases, and 3 bases separated the two germline ends. Germline CDR1 and CDR2: MNHNY and SVGAGI (reference sequence). The CDR3: CASSYSKDTQYF. CDR3 sequence (DNA): TGTGCCAGCAGTTACTCGAAAGATACGCAGTATTTT.

The chain carries TRBV7-6 and TRBJ2-1; D gene unclear. V was clipped by 3 bases and J by 3 bases, with 6 bases between them. This CDR3 is built from 13 residues. CDR1 SGHVS and CDR2 FNYEAQ come from the germline V gene. The CDR3: CASSFVNYNEQFF. CDR3 nucleotides: TGTGCCAGCAGCTTTGTTAACTACAATGAGCAGTTCTTC.

This chain joins TRBV11-2 and TRBJ1-6; no firm D call. CDR1 and CDR2 (germline): SGHAT, FQNNGV. The V gene lost 3 bases and the J gene lost 10 bases, with 4 bases spanning the gap. This CDR3 has 11 amino acids. CDR3 region: CASSLSSPLHF. Here the CDR3 DNA reads TGTGCCAGCAGCTTGTCCTCACCCCTCCACTTT.

This clonotype was recorded many times. The V call is TRBV19, the J call TRBJ1-5; TRBD1 aligns across 9 bases. The CDR3 is made up of 17 amino acids. Looked up from germline, CDR1 is LNHDA and CDR2 is SQIVND (reference sequence). The V and J ends lost 3 bases and 6 bases, in that order; junction bases with no gene match: 12. The CDR3 region is CASSMRNRGPLGQPQHF. CDR3 bases: TGTGCCAGTAGTATGAGGAACAGGGGGCCCTTGGGTCAGCCCCAGCATTTT.

This clonotype was recorded at least ten times. V and J are TRBV5-5 and TRBJ2-7, with D tentatively TRBD2 (6 bases). The CDR3 is 15 amino acids. V was clipped by 3 bases and J by 5 bases, with 18 bases between them. Per the germline V gene, CDR1 is SGHKS and CDR2 is YYEKEE (reference sequence). The DNA for the CDR3 is TGTGCCAGCAGCTCGGCGGGACGCAGTCAGCACGAGCAGTACTTC. It codes for CASSSAGRSQHEQYF.

This clonotype was picked up many times. The chain joins TRBV30 to TRBJ1-1, with D possibly TRBD1 on 5 matching bases. Germline-derived CDR1 and CDR2 are GTSNPN and SVGIG (reference sequence). This CDR3 has 14 residues. V lost 2 bases, J lost 8 bases, and 18 bases lay in between. The DNA for the CDR3 is TGTGCCTGGAGTACCGGGACGGCGGGGACCGAAGCTTTCTTT. Translated, it gives CAWSTGTAGTEAFF.

This clonotype has a count of ten or more. This chain links TRBV6-6 with TRBJ1-1; D not resolved. Trimming pared 5 bases from V and 5 bases from J, leaving 12 bases between. The CDR3 is made up of 13 amino acids. The germline CDR1 and CDR2 sequences are MNHNY and SVGAGI (reference sequence). CDR3 residues: CASSGIGGTEAFF. CDR3 nucleotides: TGTGCCAGCAGTGGCATCGGAGGGACTGAAGCTTTCTTT.